The rows below give T cell receptor beta chains drawn from one sample of a study of Graves' ophthalmopathy and Graves' hyperthyroidism. TCRdb reprocessed the multiplex PCR reads with MiXCR, giving one entry per CDR3 protein. The repertoire includes 660,000 or so distinct CDR3 sequences, about 41% of them detected once, and about 3.3% sits in the top ten. Input material: peripheral blood. The receptors stem from an adult man with Graves' ophthalmopathy. The CDR3 runs from the conserved cysteine through the conserved F or W. A D gene is named only where the DNA matches it firmly. Where a row states a size, it is once, few, many or the class of an expanded clone; other rows omit it.

cdr3_nt,cdr3_aa,d_call,clone_size,v_call,j_call
TGCAGTGCTAGGGGGCGGACAGCCTTTAATGAAAAACTGTTTTTT,CSARGRTAFNEKLFF,NA,many,TRBV20-1,TRBJ1-4
TGCGCCAGCAGCCAAGATTGGAGACAGGGGAATAATATCTACGAGCAGTACTTC,CASSQDWRQGNNIYEQYF,TRBD1,NA,TRBV7-8,TRBJ2-7
TGCGCCAGCAGTGACAGGACTAGAAGGGAGACCCAGTACTTC,CASSDRTRRETQYF,TRBD2,NA,TRBV10-2,TRBJ2-5
TGTGCCAGTTTCAATTCCAATGAGCAGTTCTTC,CASFNSNEQFF,NA,NA,TRBV2,TRBJ2-1
TGCGCCAGCAGCTTTACAGAAGGGGAAGAGACCCAGTACTTC,CASSFTEGEETQYF,NA,many,TRBV5-1,TRBJ2-5
TGCGCCAGCAGCTTGCCGACGCCAACGCAGAACACTGAAGCTTTCTTT,CASSLPTPTQNTEAFF,NA,many,TRBV5-1,TRBJ1-1
TGTGCCAGCAGCCCGCGGGGGGCCGGGGAGCTGTTTTTT,CASSPRGAGELFF,TRBD2,many,TRBV4-2,TRBJ2-2
TGCGCCAGCAGCCAAGGGGTACAAGCGACCTACGAGCAGTACTTC,CASSQGVQATYEQYF,NA,many,TRBV4-1,TRBJ2-7
TGTGCCAGCAGCTTGCATCGGACCTACGAGCAGTACTTC,CASSLHRTYEQYF,NA,many,TRBV5-5,TRBJ2-7
TGTGCCAGCAGCCCTGTGGGCCCTGAAGCTTTCTTT,CASSPVGPEAFF,NA,many,TRBV14,TRBJ1-1
TGCAGTGCTAGCGGCAGGGCTGGGGCCAACGTCCTGACTTTC,CSASGRAGANVLTF,NA,many,TRBV20-1,TRBJ2-6
TGTGCCACCCGGGGCATAGCGGGGGTCACAGATACGCAGTATTTT,CATRGIAGVTDTQYF,TRBD2,once,TRBV10-3,TRBJ2-3
TGCAGCGTTGGGGACAGCCCTGAAGCTTTCTTT,CSVGDSPEAFF,TRBD1,NA,TRBV29-1,TRBJ1-1
TGTGCCACTCAGGAGAGGGGGGGCGACAATGAGCAGTTCTTC,CATQERGGDNEQFF,NA,NA,TRBV10-3,TRBJ2-1
TGTGCCTGGAGTGTAGGCTCGTCGGAGCTGTTTTTT,CAWSVGSSELFF,NA,NA,TRBV30,TRBJ2-2